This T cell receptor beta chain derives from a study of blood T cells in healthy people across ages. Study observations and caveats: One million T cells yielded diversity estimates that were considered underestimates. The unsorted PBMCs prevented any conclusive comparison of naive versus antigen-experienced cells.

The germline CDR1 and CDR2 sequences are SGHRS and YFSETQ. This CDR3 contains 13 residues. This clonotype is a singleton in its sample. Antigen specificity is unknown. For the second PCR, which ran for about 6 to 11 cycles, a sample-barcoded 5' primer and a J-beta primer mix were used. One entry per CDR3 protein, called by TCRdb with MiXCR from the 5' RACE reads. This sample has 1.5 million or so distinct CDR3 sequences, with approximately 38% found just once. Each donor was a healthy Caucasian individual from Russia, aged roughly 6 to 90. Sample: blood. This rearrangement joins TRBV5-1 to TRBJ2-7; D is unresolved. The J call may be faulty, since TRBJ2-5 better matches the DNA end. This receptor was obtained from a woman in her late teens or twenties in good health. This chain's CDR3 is CASQPQLSETQYF. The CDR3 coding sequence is TGCGCCAGCCAACCCCAGCTGTCGGAGACCCAGTACTTC.